This TCR beta chain was recorded in a study of T cell responses to AZD1222 COVID-19 vaccine (TCRdb year 2021). In the study overall: TCR sequencing covered more than 230 trial participants: nearly 210 given two doses of AZD1222 and around 25 given two doses of MenACWY control vaccine. Trial participants were enrolled by age into subgroups of 18-55, 56-69 and 70-plus years, and around 150, 29 and 61 TCR-sequenced participants, respectively, were included in these subgroups.

The CDR3 regions of human TCRbeta chains were subjected to immunosequencing. Concerning the study's data processing: TCRs in the repertoires were compared against a reference library of SARS-CoV-2-specific TCRs that had been generated with the MIRA antigen-specificity platform. Breadth was defined as the fraction of unique TCRs that were SARS-CoV-2-associated, and depth was defined as the fraction of total T cells that were SARS-CoV-2-associated. Using the MIRA data, every spike-specific TCR was mapped to the spike region that the TCR reacted to and assigned to either a CD4 or a CD8 class. Log10-transformed breadth and depth values were compared by one-way ANOVA with Sidak's multiple comparisons tests. Drawn from immuneACCESS, this table holds only the in-frame rearrangements with V and J called that TCRdb kept. Clones are partly lost; checked studies trace under half to an unresolved V gene and leave the rest unexplained. V and J calls and clone size are given by that table; D and trimming were obtained from the DNA. This sample gives 120,000 or so clones in total; about 90% of them show up just once. Around 15% of the sample rests with the top ten.

This clone was detected only a few times. Its antigen remains unidentified. No base quality information exists; no much larger clone differs at one position. What the study reported, not specific to this receptor: The 56-69-year group was small, and its depth increase did not reach significance, likely because of low power. Because no day 14 peak-response samples were available, the repertoires could be characterized only after the peak T cell response. Participants were mostly white British, with more females than males. The authors suggested clonal diversity may have been underestimated. Conclusions about previously exposed vaccinees were limited because only 5 or 6 AZD1222 recipients were SARS-CoV-2 seropositive at baseline. Vaccine-associated CD4 TCRs spanned the whole spike protein, with dominant responses in regions 160-218 and 743-854. Nearly half of unique spike-specific TCRs reportedly recognized epitopes outside regions mutated in the B.1.351 and B.1.1.7 variants. A significant rise in spike-specific TCR breadth and depth was observed after two AZD1222 doses relative to day 0 and relative to MenACWY recipients.

What this sample's time point label stands for: about 28 days (+/-7) after the second vaccine dose. AZD1222 recipients given second doses at about 4 weeks or at about 12 weeks were pooled, since spike-specific TCR depth and breadth were not found to differ between the two schedules. The vaccinee samples were drawn from two UK trials, COV001 and COV002, one of which was a single-blind randomized controlled phase 2/3 trial testing AZD1222 (ChAdOx1 nCoV-19) in healthy adults. For TCRbeta chain sequencing, PBMC samples from trial participants were taken at day 0 and at day 28 after the second dose. According to the germline V gene (reference sequence), CDR1 reads MNHEY and CDR2 reads SMNVEV. The CDR3 numbers 11 residues from cysteine through phenylalanine. Only the CDR3 region is kept as DNA, spanning 33 bases read in frame from base 1. V and J are truncated by 5 bases and 8 bases respectively, leaving an intervening sequence of 7 bases.

The source of this sequence is an adult who received the AZD1222 COVID-19 vaccine. The sequencing here drew on peripheral blood, taken 28 days after the second AZD1222 dose. The rearranged chain carries TRBV27 and TRBJ2-1, and possibly TRBD2, on 5 matching bases. The nucleotide sequence is TGTGCCAGCAGTCACGGGGATGAGCAGTTCTTC. This gives the protein CASSHGDEQFF.